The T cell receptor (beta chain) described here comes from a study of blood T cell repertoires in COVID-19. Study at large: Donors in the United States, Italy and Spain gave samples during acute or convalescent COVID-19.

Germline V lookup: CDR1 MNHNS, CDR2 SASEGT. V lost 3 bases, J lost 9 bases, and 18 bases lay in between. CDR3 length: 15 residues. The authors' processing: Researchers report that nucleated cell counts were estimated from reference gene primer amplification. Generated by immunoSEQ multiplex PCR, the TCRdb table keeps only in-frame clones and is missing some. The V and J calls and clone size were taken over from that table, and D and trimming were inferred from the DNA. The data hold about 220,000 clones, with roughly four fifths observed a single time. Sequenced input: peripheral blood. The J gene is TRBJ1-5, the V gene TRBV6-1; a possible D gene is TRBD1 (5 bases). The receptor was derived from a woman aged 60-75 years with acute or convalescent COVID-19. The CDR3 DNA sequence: TGTGCCAGCAGTGATTCTCCGGGGGGTGGTCCGCCCCAGCATTTT. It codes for CASSDSPGGGPPQHF.